This T cell receptor beta chain was sequenced for a study of blood T cells in healthy people across ages. General study points: As age increased, TCR beta diversity per million T cells fell in a roughly linear fashion.

Deletions cut 1 base from V and 8 bases from J, with 6 bases between. The CDR3 runs to 12 residues. CDR1 and CDR2 (germline): MGHRA, YSYEKL. This clonotype was seen once. Antigen specificity is unknown. A J-beta primer mix and a sample-barcoded 5' primer were used in a second PCR of about 7 to 11 cycles. Using its own MiXCR run on the 5' RACE reads, TCRdb lists one record per CDR3 protein. This sample yields about 1,600,000 distinct CDR3 sequences, of which approximately 38% are seen a single time; 7% to 9% belongs to the top ten. This clonotype originated in a woman between 18 and 29 years old in good health. This chain links TRBV4-1 with TRBJ2-1; D is uncertain. The sequenced sample consisted of blood. The CDR3 nucleotides read TGCGCCAGCAGCCAAGGGGCTTATGAGCAGTTCTTC. Its translation: CASSQGAYEQFF.